This is a list of T cell receptor beta chains from one sample in a study of cytomegalovirus exposure and HLA in healthy donors. Libraries were prepared by immunoSEQ multiplex PCR; TCRdb keeps only in-frame clonotypes and omits some of them. The sample lists around 140,000 clones, approximately 70% seen once, with 2% to 2.5% in the top ten. The sequencing input was PBMCs. These receptor sequences come from a woman aged 55 to 70 in good health and CMV-seropositive. CDR3s include the opening cysteine and the closing phenylalanine or tryptophan. Fields, in order: CDR3 length, D gene, clone size, V gene, J gene, CDR3 DNA, CDR3 protein. A D gene is named only where the DNA matches it firmly. The listing skips clone size in some rows; elsewhere it reads once, few, many or a size class.

length: 15; D: NA; size: NA; V: TRBV5-1; J: TRBJ2-2; DNA: TGCGCCAGCAGCTTGGGGGGGCTTGGCACCGGGGAGCTGTTTTTT; CDR3: CASSLGGLGTGELFF
length: 15; D: TRBD1; size: once; V: TRBV5-1; J: TRBJ1-3; DNA: TGCGCCAGCAGGGAAGGGACAGGGAATGGAAACACCATATATTTT; CDR3: CASREGTGNGNTIYF
length: 14; D: NA; size: few; V: TRBV4-1; J: TRBJ2-1; DNA: TGCGCCAGCAGCCAAGATCCCAGCGTCGGGGAGCAGTTCTTC; CDR3: CASSQDPSVGEQFF
length: 14; D: NA; size: few; V: TRBV19; J: TRBJ1-1; DNA: TGTGCCAGTAGTACAGGGGCGCTGGGGACTGAAGCTTTCTTT; CDR3: CASSTGALGTEAFF
length: 15; D: TRBD2; size: NA; V: TRBV6-5; J: TRBJ2-1; DNA: TGTGCCAGCAGACCGGGACTAGCGATGTACAATGAGCAGTTCTTC; CDR3: CASRPGLAMYNEQFF
length: 15; D: NA; size: few; V: TRBV7-9; J: TRBJ1-2; DNA: TGTGCCAGCAGCGAGGAGGGGTTTGCTAACTATGGCTACACCTTC; CDR3: CASSEEGFANYGYTF
length: 15; D: NA; size: NA; V: TRBV11-1; J: TRBJ2-3; DNA: TGTGCCAGCAGCTTAGAGAAGTACCAGGGGAATACGCAGTATTTT; CDR3: CASSLEKYQGNTQYF
length: 13; D: NA; size: few; V: TRBV6-5; J: TRBJ1-1; DNA: TGTGCCAGCAGTCAGACAGATAACACTGAAGCTTTCTTT; CDR3: CASSQTDNTEAFF
length: 16; D: TRBD2; size: few; V: TRBV28; J: TRBJ2-7; DNA: TGTGCCAGCATACCCGTAGAAGCGGGATTAGGGGTCGAGCAGTACTTC; CDR3: CASIPVEAGLGVEQYF
length: 12; D: NA; size: few; V: TRBV6-1; J: TRBJ2-3; DNA: TGTGCCAGCGGGGAGGCCGCAGATACGCAGTATTTT; CDR3: CASGEAADTQYF
length: 13; D: NA; size: NA; V: TRBV9; J: TRBJ1-1; DNA: TGTGCCAGCAGCTTCAGGGGTGGGACTGAAGCTTTCTTT; CDR3: CASSFRGGTEAFF
length: 15; D: TRBD1; size: NA; V: TRBV28; J: TRBJ2-7; DNA: TGTGCCAGCAGTTTATTGACGGGACAGACAACTGGGCAGTACTTC; CDR3: CASSLLTGQTTGQYF
length: 18; D: TRBD2; size: many; V: TRBV4-2; J: TRBJ2-7; DNA: TGTGCCAGCAGCCGAGGACTAGCGGGAGGGCCCGACTCCTACGAGCAGTACTTC; CDR3: CASSRGLAGGPDSYEQYF
length: 12; D: NA; size: few; V: TRBV30; J: TRBJ1-4; DNA: TGTGCCTCCGGGCAGGGCGGTGAAAAACTGTTTTTT; CDR3: CASGQGGEKLFF
length: 16; D: TRBD1; size: few; V: TRBV9; J: TRBJ2-1; DNA: TGTGCCAGCAGCTCTCTACAGGGGGCATACTACAATGAGCAGTTCTTC; CDR3: CASSSLQGAYYNEQFF
length: 15; D: NA; size: once; V: TRBV2; J: TRBJ1-5; DNA: TGTGCCAGCAGGACGAATAGCGGCAGAGGGGAGCCCCAGCATTTT; CDR3: CASRTNSGRGEPQHF
length: 15; D: TRBD1; size: NA; V: TRBV10-1; J: TRBJ1-5; DNA: TGCGCCAGCAGGACGACAGGGGTGATCAATCAGCCCCAGCATTTT; CDR3: CASRTTGVINQPQHF
length: 13; D: TRBD2; size: NA; V: TRBV5-1; J: TRBJ2-7; DNA: TGCGCCAGCAGGACTAGCGCTACCTACGAGCAGTACTTC; CDR3: CASRTSATYEQYF
length: 12; D: NA; size: NA; V: TRBV5-1; J: TRBJ2-4; DNA: TGCGCCAGCAGCTTGGAGGGGGAAAGATGGTACTTC; CDR3: CASSLEGERWYF
length: 13; D: NA; size: NA; V: TRBV2; J: TRBJ2-7; DNA: TGTGCCAGCAGTGAGTTGGAGGGCTACGAGCAGTACTTC; CDR3: CASSELEGYEQYF
length: 12; D: NA; size: NA; V: TRBV7-9; J: TRBJ1-1; DNA: TGTGCCAGCAGCTTAGGGGGAGCCGAAGCTTTCTTT; CDR3: CASSLGGAEAFF
length: 16; D: TRBD1; size: NA; V: TRBV5-1; J: TRBJ2-5; DNA: TGCGCCAGCAGTTACTCCGGGACAGGGGTCCAAGAGACCCAGTACTTC; CDR3: CASSYSGTGVQETQYF
length: 17; D: TRBD1; size: NA; V: TRBV28; J: TRBJ2-3; DNA: TGTGCCAGCAGTTTACTTCCCGGGACAGGGGTGTCAGATACGCAGTATTTT; CDR3: CASSLLPGTGVSDTQYF
length: 10; D: NA; size: NA; V: TRBV6-1; J: TRBJ1-1; DNA: TGTGCCAGCAGTGAGTCCGGAGCTTTCTTT; CDR3: CASSESGAFF
length: 14; D: NA; size: NA; V: TRBV10-3; J: TRBJ1-1; DNA: TGTGCCATCAGTGAGTCATGGGAAGGGGCAGGCGCTTTCTTT; CDR3: CAISESWEGAGAFF
length: 15; D: TRBD2; size: NA; V: TRBV5-1; J: TRBJ2-5; DNA: TGCGCCAGCAGCAAGGTAGCGGGGACACCCAAGACCCAGTACTTC; CDR3: CASSKVAGTPKTQYF
length: 14; D: TRBD2; size: NA; V: TRBV5-1; J: TRBJ2-1; DNA: TGCGCCAGCACGAGCGGGAGCTCCTACAATGAGCAGTTCTTC; CDR3: CASTSGSSYNEQFF
length: 15; D: NA; size: few; V: TRBV4-1; J: TRBJ2-5; DNA: TGCGCCAGCAGCCAAGATCAAACAGCCCAAGAGACCCAGTACTTC; CDR3: CASSQDQTAQETQYF
length: 16; D: TRBD2; size: NA; V: TRBV15; J: TRBJ2-5; DNA: TGTGCCACCAGCAGAGATGCGGGGGGCCTGGGGGAGACCCAGTACTTC; CDR3: CATSRDAGGLGETQYF
length: 13; D: NA; size: NA; V: TRBV28; J: TRBJ1-5; DNA: TGTGCCAGCAGTTTAAGCGGCTATCAGCCCCAGCATTTT; CDR3: CASSLSGYQPQHF
length: 14; D: NA; size: NA; V: TRBV28; J: TRBJ1-4; DNA: TGTGCCAGCAGGGTGGGGGGATCTAATGAAAAACTGTTTTTT; CDR3: CASRVGGSNEKLFF
length: 14; D: NA; size: NA; V: TRBV28; J: TRBJ2-7; DNA: TGTGCCAGCAGTTTTGGAGCCTATACTTACGAGCAGTACTTC; CDR3: CASSFGAYTYEQYF
length: 15; D: NA; size: NA; V: TRBV4-2; J: TRBJ1-1; DNA: TGTGCCAGCAGCCAGGCGCAGGCAGGGTTTACTGAAGCTTTCTTT; CDR3: CASSQAQAGFTEAFF
length: 12; D: NA; size: few; V: TRBV7-9; J: TRBJ1-2; DNA: TGTTCCAGCAGCTTAGAACAGCATGGCTACACCTTC; CDR3: CSSSLEQHGYTF
length: 14; D: TRBD1; size: few; V: TRBV7-6; J: TRBJ2-3; DNA: TGTGCCAGCAGCTCGGGACAGGGCACAGATACGCAGTATTTT; CDR3: CASSSGQGTDTQYF
length: 17; D: TRBD2; size: few; V: TRBV2; J: TRBJ2-7; DNA: TGTGCCAGCAGTCCTTTCAGCGGGAGAAATAGAGCCTACGAGCAGTACTTC; CDR3: CASSPFSGRNRAYEQYF
length: 11; D: TRBD1; size: few; V: TRBV6-5; J: TRBJ1-1; DNA: TGTGCCAGCAGAGAGACAGGGCAAGCTTTCTTT; CDR3: CASRETGQAFF
length: 12; D: NA; size: NA; V: TRBV6-5; J: TRBJ1-2; DNA: TGTGCCAGCAGCCGGGGAGGTCAGGGCTACACCTTC; CDR3: CASSRGGQGYTF
length: 14; D: TRBD1; size: NA; V: TRBV6-1; J: TRBJ1-1; DNA: TGTGCCAGCAGTCGACAGGGGGGGAACACTGAAGCTTTCTTT; CDR3: CASSRQGGNTEAFF
length: 11; D: TRBD1; size: NA; V: TRBV29-1; J: TRBJ2-7; DNA: TGCAGCGTGACAGGGGATCACGAGCAGTACTTC; CDR3: CSVTGDHEQYF
length: 13; D: NA; size: NA; V: TRBV6-1; J: TRBJ2-5; DNA: TGTGCCAGCAGTGAAGGGGGCGCGGAGACCCAGTACTTC; CDR3: CASSEGGAETQYF
length: 14; D: NA; size: NA; V: TRBV7-8; J: TRBJ2-7; DNA: TGTGCCAGCAGCCCAGGGGGACTCACTAGCGAGCAGTACTTC; CDR3: CASSPGGLTSEQYF
length: 13; D: NA; size: NA; V: TRBV10-1; J: TRBJ2-7; DNA: TGCGCCAGCAGTGATAGTCGCTCCTACGAGCAGTACTTC; CDR3: CASSDSRSYEQYF
length: 13; D: NA; size: NA; V: TRBV28; J: TRBJ1-2; DNA: TGTGCCAGCAGAACAGGGAAAGGGGGTGGCTACACCTTC; CDR3: CASRTGKGGGYTF
length: 14; D: NA; size: once; V: TRBV10-3; J: TRBJ2-7; DNA: TGTGCCATCAGTGAGTTACGTAGCTCCTACGAGCAGTACTTC; CDR3: CAISELRSSYEQYF
length: 12; D: NA; size: few; V: TRBV29-1; J: TRBJ2-1; DNA: TGCAGCGTTGACCGCCTAGCCGATGAGCAGTTCTTC; CDR3: CSVDRLADEQFF
length: 14; D: NA; size: once; V: TRBV30; J: TRBJ2-7; DNA: TGTGCCTGGAGTAGAGGCTTAAGCTCCTACGAGCAGTACTTC; CDR3: CAWSRGLSSYEQYF
length: 15; D: NA; size: NA; V: TRBV5-8; J: TRBJ2-2; DNA: TGTGCCAGCAGCTTGGTGCACCTCGGCACCGGGGAGCTGTTTTTT; CDR3: CASSLVHLGTGELFF
length: 16; D: NA; size: NA; V: TRBV5-1; J: TRBJ2-3; DNA: TGCGCCAGCAGCTTGTCCGGGACTGGGGATAGGAATACGCAGTATTTT; CDR3: CASSLSGTGDRNTQYF
length: 14; D: NA; size: NA; V: TRBV11-2; J: TRBJ2-7; DNA: TGTGCCAGCAGCTTAGGGCAGGGCCGCCACGAGCAGTACTTC; CDR3: CASSLGQGRHEQYF
length: 10; D: NA; size: NA; V: TRBV29-1; J: TRBJ2-5; DNA: TGCAGCGTTGTTCTAGAGACCCAGTACTTC; CDR3: CSVVLETQYF
length: 16; D: TRBD1; size: NA; V: TRBV5-1; J: TRBJ1-5; DNA: TGCGCCAGCAGCCCAGGGACAGATTATAGCAATCAGCCCCAGCATTTT; CDR3: CASSPGTDYSNQPQHF
length: 17; D: NA; size: once; V: TRBV7-8; J: TRBJ1-3; DNA: TGTGCCAGCAGCTTACCGCTTCAGTGGGGGGCTGGAAACACCATATATTTT; CDR3: CASSLPLQWGAGNTIYF
length: 14; D: TRBD2; size: NA; V: TRBV5-1; J: TRBJ2-1; DNA: TGCGCCAGCAGCTTGAGTAGCGGGGCGAATGAGCAGTTCTTC; CDR3: CASSLSSGANEQFF
length: 15; D: TRBD2; size: NA; V: TRBV9; J: TRBJ2-3; DNA: TGTGCCAGCAGCCCAGGACTAGCGGGAGCAGATACGCAGTATTTT; CDR3: CASSPGLAGADTQYF